This T cell receptor beta chain was profiled in a study of T cells in Graves' hyperthyroidism and ophthalmopathy. Study-level points and caveats: A model built on 13 V-J features separated ophthalmopathy from stable hyperthyroidism.

Trimming removed 7 bases from V and 0 bases from J; junction bases left unmatched: 3. Germline V gene data show CDR1 as LNHDA and CDR2 as SQIVND (reference sequence). This CDR3 contains 15 residues. A note on this clonotype: The target antigen is unknown.

It was considered stable Graves' hyperthyroidism when ophthalmopathy did not progress within 18 months. RNA transcripts provided the source from which TCR beta CDR3 regions were amplified. When the TCR CDR3 underwent first-round RT-PCR, the HTBI primer set was used. Using its own MiXCR run on the multiplex PCR reads, TCRdb lists one record per CDR3 protein. The sample holds about 560,000 distinct CDR3 sequences, 15% to 17% seen once. Sequencing used blood. This chain uses TRBV19 with TRBJ2-2; 9 bases line up with TRBD2. This sequence originates from a woman aged 25 to 39 with Graves' hyperthyroidism. The CDR3 bases are TGTGCCAGTATTCCTAGCGGGACGAACACCGGGGAGCTGTTTTTT. Translating it yields CASIPSGTNTGELFF.